The source of this T cell receptor beta chain is a study of T cells in tuberculosis. Study summary: T cells were selected with CD1B tetramers loaded with glucose monomycolate.

Assay used: immunoSEQ multiplex PCR; TCRdb lists only in-frame clones, some missing. The sample carries about 58,000 clones, approximately 86% recorded once. CDR1 and CDR2 from the germline V gene are SEHNR and FQNEAQ (reference sequence). This CDR3 has 14 residues. Trimming took off 5 bases at V and 3 bases at J, with 14 bases between the two ends. After thawing and overnight rest, PBMC were stained with GMM-loaded CD1B tetramer, viability dye and anti-CD3 for sorting. C32 glucose monomycolate from Rhodococcus equi was loaded onto the CD1B tetramers. Tetramer-negative cells, roughly 97,000 per donor, were also sorted.

Sequenced material: CD1b-GMM tetramer-negative cells sorted from PBMCs. The TCR originated in an adult woman with latent tuberculosis. The rearrangement joins TRBV7-9 to TRBJ2-7; TRBD2 is a possible D gene (5 bases). The CDR3 sequence is CASSPAGGGYEQYF. The CDR3 region has the DNA TGTGCCAGCAGCCCAGCCGGAGGCGGCTACGAGCAGTACTTC.